Below are 17 T cell receptor beta chains sequenced from a single sample in a study of shared clonotypes between healthy human individuals. TCRdb's table, derived via immunoSEQ multiplex PCR, lists solely in-frame clones and lacks some. The profile shows 1,400,000 or so clones, around 98.5% of them singletons. Sequenced input: naive CD4+ T cells sorted from blood. Subset denoted: CD45RA+ positively selected. Receptors originate from a man aged 25-40 years in good health.

The chain links TRBV30 to TRBJ1-2; D is perhaps TRBD1 (5 bases). The CDR3 covers 16 residues. Germline lookup yields CDR1 GTSNPN and CDR2 SVGIG (reference sequence). The germline V and J ends were trimmed by 5 bases and 2 bases, with 21 bases remaining between them. CDR3 bases: TGTGCCTGGGGGCCCCTGGGGGGGAGCGGAAACTATGGCTACACCTTC. It is translated as CAWGPLGGSGNYGYTF.

The chain joins TRBV28 to TRBJ2-1; D is unclear. The CDR3 contains 13 residues. Germline V CDR1 and CDR2: MDHEN, SYDVKM. The V end lost 5 bases, the J end lost 10 bases, and 15 bases lay between the germline ends. CDR3 amino acids: CASSPLGPAEQFF. As DNA, the CDR3 is TGTGCCAGCAGTCCACTCGGACCAGCAGAGCAGTTCTTC. Based on the CDR3 plus reference TRBV28 and TRBJ2-1, the full variable domain is DVKVTQSSRYLVKRTGEKVFLECVQDMDHENMFWYRQDPGLGLRLIYFSYDVKMKEKGDIPEGYSVSREKKERFSLILESASTNQTSMYLCASSPLGPAEQFFGPGTRLTVL.

The chain has TRBV6-4 and TRBJ2-2, with 7 bases fitting TRBD1. Germline loops: CDR1 MRHNA, CDR2 SNTAGT. The CDR3 is 14 residues long. After removal of 4 bases from V and 6 bases from J, the junction contained 5 bases not matched to a gene. CDR3 protein: CASSADRESGELFF. CDR3 nucleotides: TGTGCCAGCAGTGCCGACAGGGAATCCGGGGAGCTGTTTTTT.

Worth noting for this clone: The sample carries other DNA sequences with the same CDR3. CDR3 DNA sequence: TGCAGTGCTGCGGGGGAAGAGACCCAGTACTTC. Protein: CSAAGEETQYF. The chain combines TRBV20-1 with TRBJ2-5; 7 nucleotides match TRBD2. Germline CDR1 is DFQATT and CDR2 is SNEGSKA (reference sequence). The junction had 0 bases not matched to a gene; V was cut back by 5 bases and J by 3 bases. The CDR3 contains 11 residues.

The chain carries TRBV10-3 and TRBJ2-3; D is undetermined. Trimming pared 0 bases from V and 3 bases from J, leaving 4 bases between. CDR3 length: 13 residues. Germline V gives CDR1 ENHRY, CDR2 SYGVKD. DNA of the CDR3: TGTGCCATCAGTGAGTCTTGGACAGATACGCAGTATTTT. It is translated as CAISESWTDTQYF.

The chain recombines TRBV30 with TRBJ1-1, with 7 bases lining up with TRBD1. The CDR3 has 17 amino acids. Germline CDR1 is GTSNPN and CDR2 is SVGIG (reference sequence). V gave up 3 bases and J gave up 6 bases; unmatched junction bases: 19. The CDR3 DNA follows: TGTGCCTGGAGGGATTTCGGGACAGCGAAAGGACTCGCTGAAGCTTTCTTT. It translates to CAWRDFGTAKGLAEAFF.

Note on this clone: The same CDR3 is also encoded by other DNA sequences in this sample. The chain has TRBV18 and TRBJ2-7; 7 bases are a match to TRBD1. J gave up 4 bases and V 1 base, and 1 base lay outside the gene matches. The CDR3 runs to 13 residues. Germline-derived CDR1 and CDR2 are KGHSH and LQKENI. The CDR3 DNA follows: TGTGCCAGCTCACCACTGACAGGGTACGAGCAGTACTTC. This codes for CASSPLTGYEQYF.

This chain links TRBV18 with TRBJ1-1, with D unclear. Germline CDR1 is KGHSH and CDR2 is LQKENI. This CDR3 region has 15 residues. Trimming took off 1 base at V and 3 bases at J, with 12 bases between the two ends. CDR3 protein: CASSPLEQRYTEAFF. CDR3 in DNA: TGTGCCAGCTCACCACTCGAACAGAGATACACTGAAGCTTTCTTT.

The CDR3 spells CASSLPIRGPENTEAFF. CDR3 nucleotide sequence: TGTGCCAGCAGCCTCCCGATACGGGGCCCAGAGAACACTGAAGCTTTCTTT. V gene TRBV7-9 combines with J gene TRBJ1-1; D is possibly TRBD1 (5 bases). The CDR3 loop spans 17 amino acids. Germline V lookup: CDR1 SEHNR, CDR2 FQNEAQ (reference sequence). V lost 5 bases, J lost 1 base, and 20 bases lay in between.

This chain uses TRBV18 with TRBJ2-5; D may be TRBD1 or TRBD2 (5 bases each). The CDR3 loop spans 14 amino acids. The germline V gene has CDR1 KGHSH and CDR2 LQKENI. Trimming shortened V by 2 bases and J by 1 base, and 8 bases separated the two germline ends. CDR3 sequence reads: CASSPNGAQETQYF. CDR3 DNA: TGTGCCAGCTCACCAAACGGGGCCCAAGAGACCCAGTACTTC.

Written as DNA, the CDR3 is TGTGCCATCGCGGTCGGAGGGTCCCAAGAGACCCAGTACTTC. Translating it yields CAIAVGGSQETQYF. The chain employs TRBV10-3 and TRBJ2-5, with D possibly TRBD2 on 6 matching bases. Trimming pared 8 bases from V and 1 base from J, leaving 14 bases between. This CDR3 is built from 14 residues. The germline CDR1 and CDR2 sequences are ENHRY and SYGVKD.

The chain joins TRBV7-2 to TRBJ2-5; D not certain. This CDR3 is 16 amino acids long. The germline V gene encodes CDR1 SGHTA and CDR2 FQGNSA. Trimming took off 5 bases at V and 1 base at J, with 17 bases between the two ends. The CDR3 nucleotides are TGTGCCAGCAGCCCTCAATCAAGACTGGCCCAAGAGACCCAGTACTTC. This translates into CASSPQSRLAQETQYF.

A remark on this clone: Other DNA sequences in the sample encode the same CDR3. The chain couples TRBV27 to TRBJ2-7; no definite D call. Germline assignment: CDR1 MNHEY and CDR2 SMNVEV (reference sequence). V was pared by 2 bases and J by 3 bases, with 5 bases between. This CDR3 contains 12 residues. CDR3 protein: CASSLIGYEQYF. Written as DNA, the CDR3 is TGTGCCAGCAGTTTAATCGGCTACGAGCAGTACTTC.

This chain uses TRBV18 with TRBJ1-1; no clear D. Germline V gene data show CDR1 as KGHSH and CDR2 as LQKENI. The CDR3 consists of 14 residues. Trimming removed 2 bases from V and 5 bases from J, with 12 bases in between. The DNA of the CDR3 is TGTGCCAGCTCACCAGCCGGGTTTCGGACTGAAGCTTTCTTT. This encodes CASSPAGFRTEAFF. The variable domain in full, with the rest retrieved from reference TRBV18 and TRBJ1-1, is NAGVMQNPRHLVRRRGQEARLRCSPMKGHSHVYWYRQLPEEGLKFMVYLQKENIIDESGMPKERFSAEFPKEGPSILRIQQVVRGDSAAYFCASSPAGFRTEAFFGQGTRLTVV.

The chain recombines TRBV28 with TRBJ2-7; perhaps D is TRBD1 or TRBD2 (5 bases each). Germline V gene sequence: CDR1 MDHEN, CDR2 SYDVKM. The V gene lost 4 bases and the J gene lost 1 base, with 11 bases spanning the gap. The CDR3 extends over 14 amino acids. In DNA, the CDR3 is TGTGCCAGCAGTTGGGGGACCGTTTCCTACGAGCAGTACTTC. Translating gives CASSWGTVSYEQYF.

V gene TRBV2 combines with J gene TRBJ2-7, with 8 bases fitting TRBD1. This CDR3 is built from 16 residues. J lost 3 bases, V lost 6 bases, and 13 bases had no gene match. Germline V gene sequence: CDR1 SNHLY, CDR2 FYNNEI. The CDR3 is CASRNRDRQLDYEQYF. The CDR3 DNA follows: TGTGCCAGCAGGAACCGGGACAGGCAGTTAGACTACGAGCAGTACTTC.

This clone has only one observation. Other DNA sequences in the sample encode the same CDR3. V gene TRBV9 combines with J gene TRBJ2-3, with 7 bases that match TRBD1. The V and J ends lost 3 bases and 0 bases, in that order; junction bases with no gene match: 1. Germline V gives CDR1 SGDLS, CDR2 YYNGEE. The CDR3 runs to 14 residues. CDR3 region: CASSATGSTDTQYF. The CDR3 bases are TGTGCCAGCAGCGCGACAGGGAGCACAGATACGCAGTATTTT.